This is a list of T cell receptor beta chains from one sample in a study of shared clonotypes between healthy human individuals. Libraries were prepared by immunoSEQ multiplex PCR; TCRdb keeps only in-frame clonotypes and omits some of them. The sample has about 2 million clones; 95% are singletons. The sequenced sample consisted of naive CD4+ T cells sorted from blood. These TCRs come from a young man in good health. Each CDR3 is given with its conserved first and last residue. Fields, in order: J gene, V gene, CDR3 length, CDR3 protein.

J gene: TRBJ2-1
V gene: TRBV7-2
CDR3 length: 16
CDR3 protein: CASSAKGDRVSNEQFF

J gene: TRBJ1-2
V gene: TRBV6-1
CDR3 length: 13
CDR3 protein: CASTTEGRGGYTF

J gene: TRBJ1-2
V gene: TRBV14
CDR3 length: 13
CDR3 protein: CASSQQANYGYTF

J gene: TRBJ2-5
V gene: TRBV7-9
CDR3 length: 12
CDR3 protein: CASSFVAETQYF

J gene: TRBJ2-7
V gene: TRBV28
CDR3 length: 12
CDR3 protein: CASNDRGSEQYF

J gene: TRBJ2-1
V gene: TRBV29-1
CDR3 length: 12
CDR3 protein: CSVALGYNEQFF

J gene: TRBJ2-7
V gene: TRBV2
CDR3 length: 14
CDR3 protein: CASNHGRGLDEQYF

J gene: TRBJ1-1
V gene: TRBV10-3
CDR3 length: 16
CDR3 protein: CAISEFDAGMVGEAFF

J gene: TRBJ2-1
V gene: TRBV10-3
CDR3 length: 14
CDR3 protein: CAISDGSPLSEQFF

J gene: TRBJ2-3
V gene: TRBV10-1
CDR3 length: 15
CDR3 protein: CASSDAGGGTDTQYF

J gene: TRBJ2-7
V gene: TRBV7-8
CDR3 length: 15
CDR3 protein: CASSFLEGNSYEQYF

J gene: TRBJ2-6
V gene: TRBV5-4
CDR3 length: 16
CDR3 protein: CASSLQQVAGANVLTF

J gene: TRBJ1-3
V gene: TRBV30
CDR3 length: 15
CDR3 protein: CAWSVGKNSGNTIYF

J gene: TRBJ2-7
V gene: TRBV29-1
CDR3 length: 11
CDR3 protein: CSVVRTVEQYF

J gene: TRBJ1-1
V gene: TRBV5-3
CDR3 length: 15
CDR3 protein: CARSLGGEMNTEAFF

J gene: TRBJ1-2
V gene: TRBV5-1
CDR3 length: 14
CDR3 protein: CASSLVGGNYGYTF

J gene: TRBJ1-6
V gene: TRBV27
CDR3 length: 15
CDR3 protein: CASRGDRGVHSPLHF

J gene: TRBJ1-5
V gene: TRBV11-2
CDR3 length: 12
CDR3 protein: CASSSRQGNQHF

J gene: TRBJ2-5
V gene: TRBV5-5
CDR3 length: 14
CDR3 protein: CASSLVTVQETQYF

J gene: TRBJ2-7
V gene: TRBV4-3
CDR3 length: 16
CDR3 protein: CASSQDSRGYPYEQYF

J gene: TRBJ1-4
V gene: TRBV28
CDR3 length: 12
CDR3 protein: CASSGLAGRLFF

J gene: TRBJ2-7
V gene: TRBV27
CDR3 length: 14
CDR3 protein: CASTITGQGFEQYF

J gene: TRBJ1-5
V gene: TRBV6-1
CDR3 length: 14
CDR3 protein: CASSESGVGQPQHF

J gene: TRBJ2-2
V gene: TRBV28
CDR3 length: 14
CDR3 protein: CASSSGLAGGQLFF

J gene: TRBJ1-4
V gene: TRBV28
CDR3 length: 14
CDR3 protein: CASSNRQGGEKLFF

J gene: TRBJ2-7
V gene: TRBV27
CDR3 length: 13
CDR3 protein: CASRRHQAYEQYF

J gene: TRBJ1-3
V gene: TRBV6-1
CDR3 length: 12
CDR3 protein: CASGQSGNTIYF

J gene: TRBJ2-3
V gene: TRBV19
CDR3 length: 13
CDR3 protein: CASSIGRTDTQYF

J gene: TRBJ2-3
V gene: TRBV5-1
CDR3 length: 15
CDR3 protein: CASSWGGISTDTQYF

J gene: TRBJ2-3
V gene: TRBV5-6
CDR3 length: 15
CDR3 protein: CASSLGRASTDTQYF

J gene: TRBJ2-2
V gene: TRBV18
CDR3 length: 17
CDR3 protein: CASSPFRDTANTGELFF

J gene: TRBJ2-3
V gene: TRBV5-1
CDR3 length: 16
CDR3 protein: CASHSTSGRAVDTQYF

J gene: TRBJ1-1
V gene: TRBV18
CDR3 length: 13
CDR3 protein: CASSFGGNTEAFF

J gene: TRBJ1-4
V gene: TRBV27
CDR3 length: 14
CDR3 protein: CASTSGQFNEKLFF

J gene: TRBJ2-2
V gene: TRBV2
CDR3 length: 14
CDR3 protein: CASRLAGNTGELFF

J gene: TRBJ2-7
V gene: TRBV6-1
CDR3 length: 14
CDR3 protein: CASTRDSDSYEQYF

J gene: TRBJ1-2
V gene: TRBV19
CDR3 length: 13
CDR3 protein: CASRKQGHYGYTF

J gene: TRBJ1-2
V gene: TRBV13
CDR3 length: 16
CDR3 protein: CASSFYRTDLGNGYTF

J gene: TRBJ1-1
V gene: TRBV11-2
CDR3 length: 13
CDR3 protein: CASSYRGNTEAFF

J gene: TRBJ1-1
V gene: TRBV5-4
CDR3 length: 13
CDR3 protein: CASTDRANTEAFF

J gene: TRBJ2-7
V gene: TRBV5-6
CDR3 length: 14
CDR3 protein: CASSWTSGRDEQYF

J gene: TRBJ1-6
V gene: TRBV2
CDR3 length: 15
CDR3 protein: CATSRASSYNSPLHF

J gene: TRBJ2-7
V gene: TRBV7-2
CDR3 length: 15
CDR3 protein: CASSLTSGSTYEQYF

J gene: TRBJ2-2
V gene: TRBV5-1
CDR3 length: 14
CDR3 protein: CASSLGQITGELFF

J gene: TRBJ2-7
V gene: TRBV15
CDR3 length: 13
CDR3 protein: CATSRRSGPEQYF

J gene: TRBJ1-5
V gene: TRBV4-1
CDR3 length: 17
CDR3 protein: CASSLLGGQGPNQPQHF